The entry below gives a single T cell receptor (beta chain) sequence along with its context. Generated by immunoSEQ multiplex PCR, the TCRdb table keeps only in-frame clones and is missing some. Here the sample spans 65,000 to 100,000 clones, more than 75% being singletons. The data derive from a study of control samples from healthy donors and cancer patients. V dropped 4 bases and J dropped 3 bases, with 18 bases sitting between them. The germline V gene has CDR1 SGDLS and CDR2 YYNGEE. The CDR3 spans 16 residues. This sequence originates from a man aged 50 to 60 in good health. V and J are TRBV9 and TRBJ2-3; D unclear. What was sequenced was blood. CDR3 bases: TGTGCCAGCAGCCCCCCGAGAGTTTCAAGGACAGATACGCAGTATTTT. Translating gives CASSPPRVSRTDTQYF.